The 15 T cell receptor beta chains listed next were all sequenced from one sample in a study of blood T cell repertoires in COVID-19. Sequencing was performed with immunoSEQ multiplex PCR; in TCRdb, only in-frame clones are kept and a portion is missing. In the table there are around 260,000 clones, 80% to 90% of which are singletons. The sequenced sample was peripheral blood. The receptor set was obtained from a woman between 40 and 55 years old who had recovered from COVID-19.

This chain's CDR3 is CASSSKGQGARNEQFF. For the CDR3, the DNA is TGTGCCAGCAGTTCAAAGGGACAGGGGGCGCGCAATGAGCAGTTCTTC. V and J are TRBV27 and TRBJ2-1, with 12 bases matching TRBD1. The CDR3 is made up of 16 amino acids. Unmatched junction bases numbered 7, after V lost 4 bases and J lost 6 bases. Germline loops: CDR1 MNHEY, CDR2 SMNVEV (reference sequence).

The chain is built from TRBV7-9 and TRBJ1-1; perhaps TRBD1 as D (5 bases). Germline V gene lookup returns CDR1 SEHNR and CDR2 FQNEAQ (reference sequence). The V gene lost 5 bases and the J gene lost 0 bases, with 16 bases spanning the gap. The CDR3 is 16 residues long. CDR3 in DNA: TGTGCCAGCAGCCATTCAGTGGGGCCACTGAACACTGAAGCTTTCTTT. The encoded protein is CASSHSVGPLNTEAFF.

Regarding this clone: This may come from a read error, since a much larger clone is one base off. The rearrangement joins TRBV7-8 to TRBJ1-2; D is undetermined. Per the germline V gene, CDR1 is SGHVS and CDR2 is FQNEAQ. The CDR3 runs to 12 residues. The germline V and J ends were trimmed by 3 bases and 3 bases, with 5 bases remaining between them. CDR3 region: CASSFSDYGYTF. Here the CDR3 DNA reads TGTGCCAGCAGCTTCAGTGACTATGGCTACACCTTC.

The V call is TRBV4-1, the J call TRBJ2-1; 7 bases agree with TRBD2. The CDR3 loop spans 12 amino acids. Germline CDR1 and CDR2: MGHRA and YSYEKL. V dropped 4 bases and J dropped 7; count of bases not matched to a gene: 1. CDR3 amino acids: CASSPGGNEQFF. In DNA form, the CDR3 reads TGCGCCAGCAGCCCGGGGGGTAATGAGCAGTTCTTC.

This clone came up once. The J gene is TRBJ1-6, the V gene TRBV7-2; possibly TRBD1 for D (6 bases). The V gene lost 6 bases and the J gene lost 13 bases, with 19 bases spanning the gap. CDR1 and CDR2 from the germline V gene are SGHTA and FQGNSA. CDR3 length: 14 residues. CDR3 coding DNA: TGTGCCAGCAGTCCCTACAGGGCGATCGGGCCCCTCCACTTT. As protein: CASSPYRAIGPLHF. Full variable domain (outside the CDR3, taken from reference TRBV7-2 and TRBJ1-6): GAGVSQSPSNKVTEKGKDVELRCDPISGHTALYWYRQSLGQGLEFLIYFQGNSAPDKSGLPSDRFSAERTGGSVSTLTIQRTQQEDSAVYLCASSPYRAIGPLHFGNGTRLTVT.

The rearrangement uses TRBV5-6 and TRBJ2-1, with D maybe TRBD1 (7 bases). CDR3 length equals 15 residues. Trimming removed 4 bases from V and 0 bases from J, with 11 bases in between. Germline assignment: CDR1 SGHDT and CDR2 YYEEEE. CDR3 loop: CASSAGQSSYNEQFF. The CDR3 bases are TGTGCCAGCAGCGCGGGACAGAGCTCCTACAATGAGCAGTTCTTC. The full variable domain, in which reference TRBV5-6 and TRBJ2-1 provide the parts outside the CDR3, is DAGVTQSPTHLIKTRGQQVTLRCSPKSGHDTVSWYQQALGQGPQFIFQYYEEEERQRGNFPDRFSGHQFPNYSSELNVNALLLGDSALYLCASSAGQSSYNEQFFGPGTRLTVL.

The chain uses TRBV7-3 and TRBJ2-1; the D gene is possibly TRBD1 (6 bases). V shed 5 bases and J shed 7 bases, with 18 bases lying between them. The CDR3 spans 15 residues. The germline V gene encodes CDR1 SGHTA and CDR2 FQGTGA. The CDR3 DNA follows: TGTGCCAGCAGCCCTTGGGCAGGGGCAGAAAATGAGCAGTTCTTC. It codes for CASSPWAGAENEQFF.

The V call is TRBV11-2, the J call TRBJ1-4; TRBD1 is a possible D gene (6 bases). The CDR3 totals 14 residues. V was clipped by 3 bases and J by 9 bases, with 14 bases between them. Germline CDR1 is SGHAT and CDR2 is FQNNGV. The CDR3 loop is CASSFVAGAQKLFF. The CDR3 DNA reads as TGTGCCAGCAGCTTTGTGGCAGGGGCGCAAAAACTGTTTTTT.

The V gene is TRBV12-3 or TRBV12-4, the J gene TRBJ2-1; tentatively, D is TRBD2 (5 bases). The CDR3 is made up of 12 amino acids. Between the trimmed V and J ends, which lost 3 bases and 14 bases, there was a span of 14 bases. CDR3 coding DNA: TGTGCCAGCAGTTTCCGGACCGCGGGCGAGTTCTTC. This codes for CASSFRTAGEFF.

The chain uses TRBV19 and TRBJ2-2; 8 bases line up with TRBD1. Germline V gives CDR1 LNHDA, CDR2 SQIVND (reference sequence). The CDR3 has 15 residues. V lost 8 bases and J lost 0; bases outside the gene matches: 5. In DNA form, the CDR3 reads TGTGCCAGTTCCGAGGGACAGGCGAACACCGGGGAGCTGTTTTTT. Its translation: CASSEGQANTGELFF.

This clone appeared a single time. An end of the junction differs from the germline gene, which may be a read error. The genes are TRBV11-2 and TRBJ2-2, with D possibly being TRBD2 (7 bases). Germline values: CDR1 SGHAT, CDR2 FQNNGV. CDR3 length: 14 residues. The CDR3 loop reads CASSLLGGGGQLFF. CDR3 nucleotide sequence: TGTGCCAGCAGCCTACTAGGGGGGGGCGGGCAGCTGTTTTTT. The variable domain in full, completed from reference TRBV11-2 and TRBJ2-2, reads EAGVAQSPRYKIIEKRQSVAFWCNPISGHATLYWYQQILGQGPKLLIQFQNNGVVDDSQLPKDRFSAERLKGVDSTLKIQPAKLEDSAVYLCASSLLGGGGQLFFGEGSRLTVL.

J is TRBJ1-3 and V is TRBV27; TRBD1 is a possible D gene (5 bases). This CDR3 is 14 amino acids long. Deletions cut 5 bases from V and 0 bases from J, with 8 bases between. CDR1 is MNHEY and CDR2 is SMNVEV in the germline V gene (reference sequence). The CDR3 DNA reads TGTGCCAGCAGTGGGGGGTTCTCTGGAAACACCATATATTTT. Amino acids: CASSGGFSGNTIYF.

Only one count was recorded for this clone. J is TRBJ2-1 and V is TRBV21-1; TRBD2, as called in the table, went unchecked against the DNA. TRBV21-1 represents a pseudogene. This CDR3 is built from 19 residues. DNA for the CDR3: TGTGCCAGCAGCCCGATTCGGTTCGGCGGGGCGATTCCCTACAATGAGCAGTTCTTC. It encodes CASSPIRFGGAIPYNEQFF.

The chain joins TRBV27 to TRBJ2-2; a possible D gene is TRBD1 (6 bases). Germline-derived CDR1 and CDR2 are MNHEY and SMNVEV (reference sequence). The germline V and J ends were trimmed by 5 bases and 3 bases, with 10 bases remaining between them. The CDR3 runs 14 residues. CDR3 protein: CASSNRAYTGELFF. The CDR3 region has the DNA TGTGCCAGCAGTAACAGGGCGTACACCGGGGAGCTGTTTTTT.

This chain joins TRBV29-1 and TRBJ1-1; 11 nucleotides match TRBD1. Trimming took 7 bases from V and 0 from J; bases not matched to a gene: 1. This CDR3 is 13 amino acids long. Germline values: CDR1 SQVTM, CDR2 ANQGSEA. CDR3 bases: TGCAGCGGGACAGGGGGCCTGAACACTGAAGCTTTCTTT. This sequence encodes CSGTGGLNTEAFF.